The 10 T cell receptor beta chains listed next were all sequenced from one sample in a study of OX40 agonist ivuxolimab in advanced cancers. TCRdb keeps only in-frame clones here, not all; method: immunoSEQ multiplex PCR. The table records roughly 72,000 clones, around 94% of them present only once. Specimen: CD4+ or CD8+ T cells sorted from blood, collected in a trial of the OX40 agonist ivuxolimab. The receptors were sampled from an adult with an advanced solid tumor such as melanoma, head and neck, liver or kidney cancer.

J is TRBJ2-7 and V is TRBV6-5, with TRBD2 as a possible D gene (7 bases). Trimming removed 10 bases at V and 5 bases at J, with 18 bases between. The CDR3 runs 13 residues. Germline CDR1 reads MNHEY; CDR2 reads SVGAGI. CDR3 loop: CATSGGPSNEQYF. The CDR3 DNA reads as TGTGCCACCTCCGGGGGGCCTTCCAACGAGCAGTACTTC.

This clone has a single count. CDR3 loop: CASSQDFEGYGAFF. The CDR3 coding sequence is TGCGCCAGCAGCCAAGATTTCGAGGGGTACGGAGCTTTCTTT. This chain links TRBV4-3 with TRBJ1-1, with a tentative D call TRBD1 (5 bases). This CDR3 spans 14 amino acids. The V gene's germline CDR1 is LGHNA and CDR2 YSLEER. Trimming removed 0 bases at V and 10 bases at J, with 15 bases between.

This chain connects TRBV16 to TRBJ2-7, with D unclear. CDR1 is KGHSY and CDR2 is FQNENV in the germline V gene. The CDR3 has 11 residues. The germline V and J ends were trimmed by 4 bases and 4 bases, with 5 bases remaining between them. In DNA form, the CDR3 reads TGTGCCAGCAGCCCGCGGTACGAGCAGTACTTC. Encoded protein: CASSPRYEQYF.

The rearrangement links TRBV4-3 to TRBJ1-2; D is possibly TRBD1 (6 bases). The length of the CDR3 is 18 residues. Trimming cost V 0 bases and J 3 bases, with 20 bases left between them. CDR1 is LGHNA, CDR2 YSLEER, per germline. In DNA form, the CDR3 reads TGCGCCAGCAGCCAAGATCCGGGGGCCTTCTCAGGGGACTATGGCTACACCTTC. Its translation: CASSQDPGAFSGDYGYTF.

CDR3: CASSSTDRVNEQYF. CDR3 nucleotide sequence: TGTGCCAGCAGCTCCACCGACAGGGTCAACGAGCAGTACTTC. The V call is TRBV13, the J call TRBJ2-7; 7 bases agree with TRBD1. The germline V gene encodes CDR1 PRHDT and CDR2 FYEKMQ (reference sequence). V trimming: 4 bases; J trimming: 5 bases; junction bases outside the gene matches: 8. This CDR3 comprises 14 residues.

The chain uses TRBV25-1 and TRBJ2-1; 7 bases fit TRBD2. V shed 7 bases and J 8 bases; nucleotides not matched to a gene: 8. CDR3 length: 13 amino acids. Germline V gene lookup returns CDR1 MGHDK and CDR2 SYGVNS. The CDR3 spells CASTGGRIYEQFF. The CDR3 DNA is TGTGCCAGCACGGGGGGACGGATCTATGAGCAGTTCTTC.

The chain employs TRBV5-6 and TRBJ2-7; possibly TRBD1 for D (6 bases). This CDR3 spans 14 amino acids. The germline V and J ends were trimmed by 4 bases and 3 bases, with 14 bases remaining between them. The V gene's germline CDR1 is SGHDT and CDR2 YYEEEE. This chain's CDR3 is CASSIRQEFYEQYF. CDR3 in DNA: TGTGCCAGCAGCATTAGACAGGAATTCTACGAGCAGTACTTC.

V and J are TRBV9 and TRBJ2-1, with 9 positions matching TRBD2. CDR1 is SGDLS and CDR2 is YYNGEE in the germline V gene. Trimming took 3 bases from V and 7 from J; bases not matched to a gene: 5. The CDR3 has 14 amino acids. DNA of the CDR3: TGTGCCAGCAGCGGGGCTAGCGGGATAAATGAGCAGTTCTTC. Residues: CASSGASGINEQFF.

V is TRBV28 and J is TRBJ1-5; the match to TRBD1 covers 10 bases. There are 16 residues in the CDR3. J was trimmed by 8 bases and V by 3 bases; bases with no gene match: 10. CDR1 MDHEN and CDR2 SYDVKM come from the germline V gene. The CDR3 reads CASSFGTGARGEPQHF. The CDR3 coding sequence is TGTGCCAGCAGTTTCGGGACAGGGGCCCGTGGGGAGCCCCAGCATTTT.

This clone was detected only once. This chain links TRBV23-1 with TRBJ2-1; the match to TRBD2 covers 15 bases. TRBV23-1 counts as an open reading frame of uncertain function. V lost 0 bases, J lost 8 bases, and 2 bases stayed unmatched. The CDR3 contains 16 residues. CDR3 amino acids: CASSQSRTSGRDEQFF. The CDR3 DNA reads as TGCGCCAGCAGTCAATCGAGGACTAGCGGGAGGGATGAGCAGTTCTTC.